The rows below give T cell receptor beta chains drawn from one sample of a study of cytomegalovirus exposure and HLA in healthy donors. Sequencing used immunoSEQ multiplex PCR; TCRdb keeps in-frame clones, though not all of them. Here the sample spans 100,000 to 150,000 clones, roughly 76% being singletons. The sequencing sample was made of PBMCs. The receptors shown here come from a woman in her forties or fifties in good health and CMV-seronegative. The CDR3 runs from the conserved cysteine through the conserved F or W. A D gene is named only where the DNA matches it firmly. Part of the rows lack a size; the others show once, few, many or a class for expanded clones.

j_call: TRBJ2-1
v_call: TRBV9
clone_size: NA
d_call: TRBD2
cdr3_nt: TGTGCCAGCAGCCCGCGACTAGCGGGACATACCTACAATGAGCAGTTCTTC
cdr3_aa: CASSPRLAGHTYNEQFF

j_call: TRBJ1-5
v_call: TRBV27
clone_size: NA
d_call: NA
cdr3_nt: TGTGCCAGCAGCCAAAGGGGGTATAGCAATCAGCCCCAGCATTTT
cdr3_aa: CASSQRGYSNQPQHF

j_call: TRBJ2-5
v_call: TRBV9
clone_size: NA
d_call: NA
cdr3_nt: TGTGCCAGCGGGAGAGGAGAGACCCAGTACTTC
cdr3_aa: CASGRGETQYF

j_call: TRBJ2-5
v_call: TRBV7-9
clone_size: NA
d_call: TRBD1
cdr3_nt: TGTGCCAGCAGCTTATTTGGGGACAGGGTAGGAGAGACCCAGTACTTC
cdr3_aa: CASSLFGDRVGETQYF

j_call: TRBJ1-2
v_call: TRBV6-5
clone_size: few
d_call: NA
cdr3_nt: TGTGCCAGCAGTTATGGACAGTTTGGCTACACCTTC
cdr3_aa: CASSYGQFGYTF

j_call: TRBJ2-5
v_call: TRBV15
clone_size: NA
d_call: NA
cdr3_nt: TGTGCCACCAGCAGACCCACTAGCAAACGAGAGACCCAGTACTTC
cdr3_aa: CATSRPTSKRETQYF

j_call: TRBJ1-2
v_call: TRBV6-5
clone_size: few
d_call: NA
cdr3_nt: TGTGCCAGCAGTGATTATTTGGTCAGCTATGGCTACACCTTC
cdr3_aa: CASSDYLVSYGYTF

j_call: TRBJ2-1
v_call: TRBV2
clone_size: NA
d_call: NA
cdr3_nt: TGTGCCAGCAGTGAATTGAGGGGGTCCTACAATGAGCAGTTCTTC
cdr3_aa: CASSELRGSYNEQFF

j_call: TRBJ1-2
v_call: TRBV4-2
clone_size: NA
d_call: TRBD1
cdr3_nt: TGTGCCAGCAGCCAAGATGGGACAGGGGTACCCTATGGCTACACCTTC
cdr3_aa: CASSQDGTGVPYGYTF

j_call: TRBJ2-6
v_call: TRBV19
clone_size: few
d_call: NA
cdr3_nt: TGTGCCAGTATCGGCGGACTGCGCTCTGGGGCCAACGTCCTGACTTTC
cdr3_aa: CASIGGLRSGANVLTF

j_call: TRBJ2-5
v_call: TRBV5-4
clone_size: NA
d_call: TRBD2
cdr3_nt: TGTGCCAGCAGCCGGACTAGCCAAGAGACCCAGTACTTC
cdr3_aa: CASSRTSQETQYF

j_call: TRBJ2-1
v_call: TRBV15
clone_size: NA
d_call: TRBD2
cdr3_nt: TGTGCCACCAGCAGAGACCATAATCCGGGACTAGCGGGAAGTTATGGCAATGAGCAGTTCTTC
cdr3_aa: CATSRDHNPGLAGSYGNEQFF

j_call: TRBJ2-7
v_call: TRBV30
clone_size: NA
d_call: TRBD1
cdr3_nt: TGTGCCTGGAGTGTACAGGGGGAAATCGAGCAGTACTTC
cdr3_aa: CAWSVQGEIEQYF

j_call: TRBJ1-2
v_call: TRBV6-5
clone_size: NA
d_call: NA
cdr3_nt: TGTGCCAGCAGCCCGCAAGGAGGGGCCGGGGGCTACACCTTC
cdr3_aa: CASSPQGGAGGYTF

j_call: TRBJ2-7
v_call: TRBV27
clone_size: NA
d_call: TRBD2
cdr3_nt: TGTGCCAGCAGCTCGGGACTAGCGGGGTTCGAGCAGTACTTC
cdr3_aa: CASSSGLAGFEQYF

j_call: TRBJ1-2
v_call: TRBV30
clone_size: NA
d_call: NA
cdr3_nt: TGTGCCTATTTGCTGGGACTCAACTATGGCTACACCTTC
cdr3_aa: CAYLLGLNYGYTF

j_call: TRBJ2-7
v_call: TRBV5-6
clone_size: NA
d_call: TRBD1
cdr3_nt: TGCGCCAGCAGCCCCGTCGGAGGACAGGCCTACGAGCAGTACTTC
cdr3_aa: CASSPVGGQAYEQYF

j_call: TRBJ2-2
v_call: TRBV14
clone_size: NA
d_call: TRBD2
cdr3_nt: TGTGCCAGCAGCCCACGGAGCGGGGCGGTGGACACCGGGGAGCTGTTTTTT
cdr3_aa: CASSPRSGAVDTGELFF

j_call: TRBJ2-5
v_call: TRBV4-3
clone_size: NA
d_call: TRBD2
cdr3_nt: TGCGCCAGCAGCCAAGAGGCCGCGGGAGCTCAAGAGACCCAGTACTTC
cdr3_aa: CASSQEAAGAQETQYF

j_call: TRBJ1-2
v_call: TRBV13
clone_size: NA
d_call: NA
cdr3_nt: TGTGCCAGCAGCCCCGGGGGACCCTATGGCTACACCTTC
cdr3_aa: CASSPGGPYGYTF

j_call: TRBJ1-1
v_call: TRBV18
clone_size: few
d_call: NA
cdr3_nt: TGTGCCAGCTCACCAAGCGGAGGCATGAACACTGAAGCTTTCTTT
cdr3_aa: CASSPSGGMNTEAFF

j_call: TRBJ2-7
v_call: TRBV9
clone_size: NA
d_call: NA
cdr3_nt: TGTGCCAGCAGTGCGGAGGGGGCCGACGAGCAGTACTTC
cdr3_aa: CASSAEGADEQYF

j_call: TRBJ1-2
v_call: TRBV29-1
clone_size: NA
d_call: NA
cdr3_nt: TGCAGCGTTGAATCAGCCGGGGGACATGGCTACACCTTC
cdr3_aa: CSVESAGGHGYTF

j_call: TRBJ2-7
v_call: TRBV4-2
clone_size: NA
d_call: TRBD2
cdr3_nt: TGTGCCAGCAGCCAAGCTAGGTTGAGTAGCGGGGGCTACGAGCAGTACTTC
cdr3_aa: CASSQARLSSGGYEQYF

j_call: TRBJ1-5
v_call: TRBV15
clone_size: NA
d_call: NA
cdr3_nt: TGTGCCACCAGCAGAGCTTTGGGGGGGGGCACAAGTCAGCCCCAGCATTTT
cdr3_aa: CATSRALGGGTSQPQHF

j_call: TRBJ2-7
v_call: TRBV29-1
clone_size: NA
d_call: TRBD2
cdr3_nt: TGCAGCGTTGAAAAGGGGACTAGCGGGAGTCCTACCTACGAGCAGTACTTC
cdr3_aa: CSVEKGTSGSPTYEQYF

j_call: TRBJ2-2
v_call: TRBV30
clone_size: NA
d_call: TRBD2
cdr3_nt: TGTGCCTGGATTGTCGGGGGGGCAAACGGGGAGCTGTTTTTT
cdr3_aa: CAWIVGGANGELFF